These T cell receptor beta chains were read from a single sample in a study of T-cell reconstitution after alpha-beta-depleted transplantation in children. A single record per CDR3 protein comes from TCRdb applying MiXCR to the PCR reads. Here the sample spans about 350,000 distinct CDR3 sequences, approximately 12% being singletons. The material sequenced was PBMCs, taken from the stem cell graft. The receptors come from a human donor who donated a stem cell graft to a child with Fanconi anemia. Each CDR3 is given with its conserved first and last residue.

j_call | v_call | cdr3_aa
TRBJ1-1 | TRBV6-1 | CASNQVRGSDTEAFF
TRBJ2-5 | TRBV18 | CASSPRETQYF
TRBJ2-7 | TRBV29-1 | CSVGVVGTYEQYF
TRBJ1-6 | TRBV12-3/TRBV12-4 | CASSLGGSSPLHF
TRBJ1-4 | TRBV25-1 | CAQTGTGFEKLFF
TRBJ2-5 | TRBV5-1 | CASSLLAGAQETQYF
TRBJ2-5 | TRBV6-2/TRBV6-3 | CASFETQETQYF
TRBJ2-7 | TRBV3-1 | CASSQRGGLEQYF
TRBJ1-5 | TRBV27 | CASSFAGIQPQHF
TRBJ1-5 | TRBV7-6 | CASSLGMAQPQHF
TRBJ2-1 | TRBV7-2 | CASSWGRGGLNEQFF
TRBJ2-4 | TRBV5-1 | CASKVGVENIQYF
TRBJ2-2 | TRBV5-1 | CASSLLDRGTPGELFF
TRBJ1-2 | TRBV7-6 | CASSLQDRAYGYTF
TRBJ1-2 | TRBV18 | CASSPRERPNYGYTF
TRBJ2-1 | TRBV20-1 | CSAGRAGGLTTSYNEQFF
TRBJ2-3 | TRBV28 | CASSLIASGGYTDTQYF
TRBJ2-2 | TRBV5-6 | CASSLVQGADTGELFF
TRBJ2-7 | TRBV29-1 | CSVVFGNTYEQYF
TRBJ1-2 | TRBV2 | CASSELWAFGYTF
TRBJ2-7 | TRBV12-3/TRBV12-4 | CASSLYIFPYEQYF
TRBJ2-2 | TRBV5-6 | CASSLVGGAQGELFF
TRBJ2-3 | TRBV28 | CASSFRQGRRQYF
TRBJ1-2 | TRBV3-1 | CASSLWDRVGSGSYGYTF
TRBJ1-1 | TRBV3-1 | CASSPGAGGEAFF
TRBJ1-2 | TRBV12-3/TRBV12-4 | CASSLAPELINYGYTF
TRBJ1-1 | TRBV7-2 | CASSYRVRNTEAFF
TRBJ1-5 | TRBV20-1 | CSALRDRGIGQPQHF
TRBJ1-5 | TRBV29-1 | CSATRGGNQPQHF
TRBJ1-3 | TRBV5-1 | CASSTQGQSSGNTIYF
TRBJ1-4 | TRBV28 | CASSSNRDRLNEKLFF
TRBJ2-5 | TRBV9 | CASSVDSGQETQYF
TRBJ2-6 | TRBV4-2 | CASSPRVGQGSGANVLTF
TRBJ1-1 | TRBV7-3 | CASSLYGGGNTEAFF
TRBJ1-6 | TRBV2 | CASTGERDSPLHF
TRBJ2-1 | TRBV5-1 | CASSPTGWDNEQFF
TRBJ1-1 | TRBV6-2/TRBV6-3 | CASTRGNTEAFF
TRBJ2-5 | TRBV9 | CASSVRAGALYQETQYF
TRBJ2-3 | TRBV7-9 | CASSFEGMADTQYF
TRBJ1-2 | TRBV12-3/TRBV12-4 | CASSFIWDGYTF
TRBJ2-5 | TRBV5-1 | CASSLAVLRETQYF
TRBJ2-7 | TRBV6-6 | CATSGSYEQYF
TRBJ2-1 | TRBV7-8 | CASSLGLDEQFF
TRBJ2-3 | TRBV18 | CASSGASGATDTQYF
TRBJ1-3 | TRBV6-5 | CASSRDTENTIYF
TRBJ1-1 | TRBV28 | CASSWGTDYTEAFF
TRBJ2-3 | TRBV5-1 | CASSYTSGGPTDTQYF
TRBJ1-5 | TRBV12-3/TRBV12-4 | CASSGNRNQPQHF
TRBJ1-1 | TRBV9 | CASSPRPGGNTEAFF
TRBJ1-1 | TRBV7-9 | CASSPLEEGINTEAFF
TRBJ2-1 | TRBV12-3/TRBV12-4 | CASSPRDVWEGRVYNEQFF
TRBJ2-7 | TRBV6-1 | CASDRQGRRYEQYF
TRBJ1-1 | TRBV20-1 | CSASSVQSGHAFF
TRBJ2-5 | TRBV5-1 | CASSGGQILSSETQYF
TRBJ2-1 | TRBV7-6 | CASSLATGEVNEQFF
TRBJ2-2 | TRBV20-1 | CSASLSAQGGELFF
TRBJ1-1 | TRBV5-8 | CASSLNGGIWTEAFF
TRBJ1-3 | TRBV10-1 | CASSETGGNTIYF
TRBJ1-2 | TRBV9 | CASSQGQGNYGYTF
TRBJ1-5 | TRBV7-6 | CASSHGGDQPQHF